This T cell receptor (beta chain) was sequenced during a study of blood T cell repertoires in COVID-19. Across the whole study: Sources were T cells, B-cell-depleted T cells, or PBMCs; the material itself was cDNA or gDNA.

This CDR3 spans 14 amino acids. CDR1 LNHDA and CDR2 SQIVND come from the germline V gene (reference sequence). V was trimmed by 8 bases and J by 4 bases, leaving 12 bases between them. As originally analysed: It was from reference gene primer amplification that nucleated cell counts were estimated. Clones were sequenced by immunoSEQ multiplex PCR, and TCRdb holds only the in-frame ones, with some missing. Clone size and the V and J calls come from that table; the DNA yielded D and trimming. The data contain 200,000 or so clones, roughly nine tenths of them singletons. This TCR was recovered from a man in his 70s with active or convalescent COVID-19. The chain couples TRBV19 to TRBJ2-6; D ambiguous. Sequencing was performed on peripheral blood. The CDR3 region has the DNA TGTGCCAGTCGAGATCCTTCCGGGGCCAACGTCCTGACTTTC. Translation: CASRDPSGANVLTF.